This is a list of T cell receptor beta chains from one sample in a study of long-term antiretroviral therapy in people with HIV. Libraries were prepared by immunoSEQ multiplex PCR; TCRdb keeps only in-frame clonotypes and omits some of them. Of about 28,000 clones detected, more than 70% appear once; the ten largest clones hold around 4.7%. The starting material was unsorted PBMCs, obtained 0.8 years after starting antiretroviral therapy. The receptors come from a woman aged 25 to 39 with HIV. CDR3s include the opening cysteine and the closing phenylalanine or tryptophan. The D gene is left open where the match is weak. Where a row states a size, it is once, few, many or the class of an expanded clone; other rows omit it.

length	D	J	size	V	CDR3	DNA
13	TRBD1	TRBJ1-1	-	TRBV7-8	CASSLTGLTEAFF	TGTGCCAGCAGCTTGACAGGGCTCACTGAAGCTTTCTTT
13	TRBD1	TRBJ2-1	few	TRBV6-1	CASGWTGDNEQFF	TGTGCCAGCGGGTGGACAGGGGATAATGAGCAGTTCTTC
15	-	TRBJ2-5	-	TRBV15	CATSRDPVSLETQYF	TGTGCCACCAGCAGAGATCCGGTCAGCCTAGAGACCCAGTACTTC
16	-	TRBJ1-5	-	TRBV21-1	CASSRVWGQGGQPQHF	TGTGCCAGCAGCAGAGTGTGGGGACAGGGCGGCCAGCCCCAGCATTTT
11	-	TRBJ1-2	-	TRBV2	CASLGVYGYTF	TGTGCCAGCTTAGGGGTCTATGGCTACACCTTC
14	-	TRBJ2-2	once	TRBV27	CASNSARGIGELFF	TGTGCCAGCAATTCTGCGAGGGGGATCGGGGAGCTGTTTTTT
14	-	TRBJ1-1	-	TRBV6-5	CASKLQVGGTEAFF	TGTGCCAGCAAGTTACAGGTGGGAGGGACTGAAGCTTTCTTT
14	-	TRBJ1-5	few	TRBV6-1	CASSEREGRRPQHF	TGTGCCAGCAGTGAAAGGGAAGGGAGGAGGCCCCAGCATTTT
16	-	TRBJ2-3	-	TRBV7-2	CASSSSSGGLADTQYF	TGTGCCAGCAGCTCGTCTTCGGGGGGCCTTGCGGATACGCAGTATTTT
13	-	TRBJ2-3	once	TRBV4-1	CASSQGPSDTQYF	TGCGCCAGCAGCCAAGGGCCCTCCGATACGCAGTATTTT
17	-	TRBJ1-1	-	TRBV4-1	CASSQERGVGRNTEAFF	TGCGCCAGCAGCCAAGAGAGGGGAGTTGGGAGGAACACTGAAGCTTTCTTT
13	-	TRBJ1-1	-	TRBV6-5	CASIPSRTSEAFF	TGTGCCAGCATCCCATCGAGAACATCTGAAGCTTTCTTT
15	TRBD2	TRBJ2-3	-	TRBV5-1	CASSLKRGSTDTQYF	TGCGCCAGCAGCTTGAAGCGGGGGAGCACAGATACGCAGTATTTT
15	-	TRBJ1-1	-	TRBV11-2	CASSLGYNMNTEAFF	TGTGCCAGCAGCTTAGGGTATAACATGAACACTGAAGCTTTCTTT
14	-	TRBJ1-2	once	TRBV10-3	CAISPFGQFYGYTF	TGTGCCATCAGTCCCTTTGGACAGTTCTATGGCTACACCTTC
14	TRBD1	TRBJ1-1	-	TRBV5-1	CASSLTYRGREAFF	TGCGCCAGCAGCTTAACTTACAGGGGCCGGGAAGCTTTCTTT
15	TRBD1	TRBJ1-2	-	TRBV19	CASKIQGAEFYGYTF	TGTGCCAGTAAAATACAGGGGGCAGAGTTCTATGGCTACACCTTC
12	-	TRBJ1-2	few	TRBV15	CATSSGFRGYTF	TGTGCCACCAGCTCAGGTTTCAGAGGCTACACCTTC
17	-	TRBJ1-6	once	TRBV18	CASSPPRGGSYNSPLHF	TGTGCCAGCTCACCACCCCGAGGGGGCTCCTATAATTCACCCCTCCACTTT
15	TRBD1	TRBJ1-5	-	TRBV6-5	CASRADRGLNQPQHF	TGTGCCAGCAGAGCGGACAGGGGGTTAAATCAGCCCCAGCATTTT
16	-	TRBJ1-6	few	TRBV7-6	CASSFGPPQGLSPLHF	TGTGCCAGCAGCTTCGGCCCTCCCCAGGGATTATCACCCCTCCACTTT
14	TRBD1	TRBJ1-1	-	TRBV6-5	CASSYLNRGTEAFF	TGTGCCAGCAGTTACTTAAACAGGGGTACCGAAGCTTTCTTT
14	TRBD1	TRBJ2-7	-	TRBV27	CASSSQGGTYEQYF	TGTGCCAGCAGTTCACAGGGGGGAACTTACGAGCAGTACTTC
14	TRBD2	TRBJ2-3	-	TRBV19	CASRFSGGAYTQYF	TGTGCCAGTAGGTTTAGCGGGGGGGCGTATACGCAGTATTTT
12	-	TRBJ2-2	once	TRBV7-3	CATRSDTGELFF	TGTGCTACGAGATCCGATACCGGGGAGCTGTTTTTT
13	-	TRBJ1-2	few	TRBV7-9	CASSPGPIHGYTF	TGTGCCAGCAGCCCCGGACCGATACATGGCTACACCTTC
16	TRBD2	TRBJ2-3	-	TRBV4-1	CASSQVGLAGTDTQYF	TGCGCCAGCAGCCAGGTGGGACTAGCGGGGACAGATACGCAGTATTTT
15	TRBD1	TRBJ2-2	-	TRBV5-1	CASSLGQGDTGELFF	TGCGCCAGCAGCTTGGGACAGGGGGACACCGGGGAGCTGTTTTTT
14	-	TRBJ2-1	-	TRBV5-1	CASSGGDRYNEQFF	TGCGCCAGCAGCGGGGGGGACAGATACAATGAGCAGTTCTTC
16	TRBD2	TRBJ2-3	-	TRBV7-6	CASGLAGGRSTDTQYF	TGTGCCAGCGGGCTAGCGGGGGGGCGTTCAACAGATACGCAGTATTTT